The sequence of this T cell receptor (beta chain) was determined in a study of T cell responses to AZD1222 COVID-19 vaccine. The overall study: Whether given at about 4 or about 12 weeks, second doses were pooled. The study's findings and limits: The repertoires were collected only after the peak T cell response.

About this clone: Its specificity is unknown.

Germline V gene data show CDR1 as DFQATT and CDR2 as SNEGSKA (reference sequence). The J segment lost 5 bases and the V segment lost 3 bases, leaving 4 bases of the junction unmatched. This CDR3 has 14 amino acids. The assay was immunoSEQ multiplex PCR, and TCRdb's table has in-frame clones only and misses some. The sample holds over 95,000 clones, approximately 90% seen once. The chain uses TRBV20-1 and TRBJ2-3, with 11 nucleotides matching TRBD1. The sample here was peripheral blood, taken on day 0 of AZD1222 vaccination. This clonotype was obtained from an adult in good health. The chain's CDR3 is CSASKGQGGDTQYF. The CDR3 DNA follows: TGCAGTGCTAGTAAGGGACAGGGGGGAGATACGCAGTATTTT.